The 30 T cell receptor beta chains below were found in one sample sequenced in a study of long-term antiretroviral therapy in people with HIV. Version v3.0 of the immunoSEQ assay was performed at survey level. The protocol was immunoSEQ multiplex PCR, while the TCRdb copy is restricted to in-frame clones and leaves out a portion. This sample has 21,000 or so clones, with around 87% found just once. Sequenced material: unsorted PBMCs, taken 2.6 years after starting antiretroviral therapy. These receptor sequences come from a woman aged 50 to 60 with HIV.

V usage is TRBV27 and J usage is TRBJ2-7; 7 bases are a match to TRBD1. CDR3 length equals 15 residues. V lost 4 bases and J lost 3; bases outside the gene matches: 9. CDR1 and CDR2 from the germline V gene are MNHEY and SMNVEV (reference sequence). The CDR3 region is CASSSLQGSRYEQYF. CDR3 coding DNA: TGTGCCAGCAGTTCATTACAGGGGAGTCGCTACGAGCAGTACTTC.

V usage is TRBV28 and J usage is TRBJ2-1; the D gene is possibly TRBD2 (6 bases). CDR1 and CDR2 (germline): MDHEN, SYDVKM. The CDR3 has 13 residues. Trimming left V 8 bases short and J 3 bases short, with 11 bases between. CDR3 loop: CASGGLLYNEQFF. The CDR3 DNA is TGTGCCAGCGGGGGACTTCTCTACAATGAGCAGTTCTTC.

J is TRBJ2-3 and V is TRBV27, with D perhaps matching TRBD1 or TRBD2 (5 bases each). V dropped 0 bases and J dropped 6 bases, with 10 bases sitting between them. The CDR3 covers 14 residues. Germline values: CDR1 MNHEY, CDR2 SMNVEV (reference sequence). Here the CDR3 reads CASSLSRGPDTQYF. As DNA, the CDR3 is TGTGCCAGCAGTTTATCACGGGGACCCGATACGCAGTATTTT.

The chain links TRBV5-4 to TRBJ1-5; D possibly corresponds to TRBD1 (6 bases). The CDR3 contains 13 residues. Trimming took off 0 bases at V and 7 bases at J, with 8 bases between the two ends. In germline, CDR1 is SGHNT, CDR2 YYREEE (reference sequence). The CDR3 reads CASSLAGDQPQHF. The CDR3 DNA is TGTGCCAGCAGCTTGGCAGGGGACCAGCCCCAGCATTTT.

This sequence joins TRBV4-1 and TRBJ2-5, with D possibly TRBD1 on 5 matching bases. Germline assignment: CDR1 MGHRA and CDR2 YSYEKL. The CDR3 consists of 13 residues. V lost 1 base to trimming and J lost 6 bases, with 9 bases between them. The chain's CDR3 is CASSQGQGKTQYF. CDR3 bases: TGCGCCAGCAGCCAAGGCCAGGGAAAGACCCAGTACTTC.

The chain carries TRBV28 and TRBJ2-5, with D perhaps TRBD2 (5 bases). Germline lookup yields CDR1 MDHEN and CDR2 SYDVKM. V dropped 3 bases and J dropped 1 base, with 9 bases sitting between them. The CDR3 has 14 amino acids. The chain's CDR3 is CASSFLEVQETQYF. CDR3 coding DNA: TGTGCCAGCAGTTTTCTGGAGGTCCAAGAGACCCAGTACTTC.

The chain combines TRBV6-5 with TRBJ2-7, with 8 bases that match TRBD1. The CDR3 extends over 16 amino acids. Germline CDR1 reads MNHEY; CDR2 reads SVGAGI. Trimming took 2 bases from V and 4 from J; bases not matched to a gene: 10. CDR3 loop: CASSYRPGGASYEQYF. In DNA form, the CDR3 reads TGTGCCAGCAGTTACCGGCCAGGGGGCGCTTCTTACGAGCAGTACTTC.

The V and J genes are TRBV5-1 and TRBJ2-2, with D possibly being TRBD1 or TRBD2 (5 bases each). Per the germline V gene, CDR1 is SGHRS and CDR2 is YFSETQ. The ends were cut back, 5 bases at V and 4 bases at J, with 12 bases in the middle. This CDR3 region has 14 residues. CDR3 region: CASSWDPSTGELFF. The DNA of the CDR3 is TGCGCCAGCAGTTGGGACCCGAGCACCGGGGAGCTGTTTTTT.

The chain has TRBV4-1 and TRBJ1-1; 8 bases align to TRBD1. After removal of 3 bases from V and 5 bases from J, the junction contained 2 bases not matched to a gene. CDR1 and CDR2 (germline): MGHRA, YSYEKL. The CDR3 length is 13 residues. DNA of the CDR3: TGCGCCAGCAGCCAGGACAGGGAAACTGAAGCTTTCTTT. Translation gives CASSQDRETEAFF.

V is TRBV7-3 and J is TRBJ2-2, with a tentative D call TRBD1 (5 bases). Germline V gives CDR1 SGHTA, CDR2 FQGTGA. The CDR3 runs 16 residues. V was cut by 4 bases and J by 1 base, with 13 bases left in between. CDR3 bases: TGTGCCAGCAGCTCCCACGGACAAAAGAACACCGGGGAGCTGTTTTTT. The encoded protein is CASSSHGQKNTGELFF.

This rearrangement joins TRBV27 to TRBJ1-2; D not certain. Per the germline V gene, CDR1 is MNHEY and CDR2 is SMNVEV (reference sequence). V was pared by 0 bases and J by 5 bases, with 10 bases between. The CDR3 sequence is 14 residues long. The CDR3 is CASSLSWTDYGYTF. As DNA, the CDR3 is TGTGCCAGCAGTTTATCTTGGACGGATTATGGCTACACCTTC.

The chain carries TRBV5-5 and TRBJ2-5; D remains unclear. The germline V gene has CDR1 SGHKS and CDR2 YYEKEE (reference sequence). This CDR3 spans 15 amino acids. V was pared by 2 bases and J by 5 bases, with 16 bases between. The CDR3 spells CASSLWPSAGETQYF. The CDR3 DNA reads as TGTGCCAGCAGCTTATGGCCATCGGCCGGGGAGACCCAGTACTTC.

CDR3 nucleotide sequence: TGTGCCAGCAGCTTAGGCCCAGGATTGGACACTGAAGCTTTCTTT. Its protein product is CASSLGPGLDTEAFF. The rearrangement links TRBV7-9 to TRBJ1-1, with D hard to call. CDR1 and CDR2 (germline): SEHNR, FQNEAQ (reference sequence). V was cut by 1 base and J by 3 bases, with 12 bases left in between. The CDR3 is 15 amino acids.

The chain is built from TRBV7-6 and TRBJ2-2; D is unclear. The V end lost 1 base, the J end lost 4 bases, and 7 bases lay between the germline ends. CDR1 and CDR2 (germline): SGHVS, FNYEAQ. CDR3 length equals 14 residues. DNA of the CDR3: TGTGCCAGCAGCTTAGAAGTGAGCACCGGGGAGCTGTTTTTT. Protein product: CASSLEVSTGELFF.

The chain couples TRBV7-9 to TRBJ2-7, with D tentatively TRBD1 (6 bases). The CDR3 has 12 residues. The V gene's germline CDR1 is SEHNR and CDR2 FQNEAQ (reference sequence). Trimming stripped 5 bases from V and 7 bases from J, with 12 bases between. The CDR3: CASSRPQGEQYF. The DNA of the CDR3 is TGTGCCAGCAGCCGACCCCAGGGGGAGCAGTACTTC. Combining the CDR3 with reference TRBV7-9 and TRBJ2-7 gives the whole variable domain DTGVSQNPRHKITKRGQNVTFRCDPISEHNRLYWYRQTLGQGPEFLTYFQNEAQLEKSRLLSDRFSAERPKGSFSTLEIQRTEQGDSAMYLCASSRPQGEQYFGPGTRLTVT.

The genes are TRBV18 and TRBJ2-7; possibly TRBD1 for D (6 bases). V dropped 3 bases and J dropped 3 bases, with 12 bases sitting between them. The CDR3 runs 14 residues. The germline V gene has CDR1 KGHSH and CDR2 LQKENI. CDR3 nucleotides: TGTGCCAGCTCACCCGACAGGAGACTCTACGAGCAGTACTTC. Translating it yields CASSPDRRLYEQYF.

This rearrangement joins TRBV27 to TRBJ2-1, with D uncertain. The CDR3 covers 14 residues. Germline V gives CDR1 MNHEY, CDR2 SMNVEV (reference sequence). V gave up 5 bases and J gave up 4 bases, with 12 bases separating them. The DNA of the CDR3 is TGTGCCAGCAGTCCCCAATTAGCTTACAATGAGCAGTTCTTC. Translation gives CASSPQLAYNEQFF.

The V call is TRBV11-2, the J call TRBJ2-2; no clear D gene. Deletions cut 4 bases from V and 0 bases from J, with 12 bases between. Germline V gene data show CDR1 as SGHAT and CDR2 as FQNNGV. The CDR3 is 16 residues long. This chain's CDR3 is CASSSPLGTNTGELFF. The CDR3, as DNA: TGTGCCAGCAGCTCACCCCTCGGAACGAACACCGGGGAGCTGTTTTTT. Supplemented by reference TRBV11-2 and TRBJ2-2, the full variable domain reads EAGVAQSPRYKIIEKRQSVAFWCNPISGHATLYWYQQILGQGPKLLIQFQNNGVVDDSQLPKDRFSAERLKGVDSTLKIQPAKLEDSAVYLCASSSPLGTNTGELFFGEGSRLTVL.

The CDR3 DNA sequence: TGTGCCAGTAGTTCGTCTCGACCTTCCTACGAGCAGTACTTC. This codes for CASSSSRPSYEQYF. The rearrangement joins TRBV19 to TRBJ2-7; D is uncertain. This CDR3 contains 14 residues. V gave up 5 bases and J gave up 1 base, with 12 bases separating them. The germline V gene has CDR1 LNHDA and CDR2 SQIVND (reference sequence).

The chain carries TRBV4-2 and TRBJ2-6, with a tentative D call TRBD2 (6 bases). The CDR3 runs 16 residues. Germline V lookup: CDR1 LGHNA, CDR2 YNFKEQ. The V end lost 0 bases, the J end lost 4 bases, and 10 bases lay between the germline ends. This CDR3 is CASSQEGGTGANVLTF. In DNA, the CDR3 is TGTGCCAGCAGCCAAGAGGGCGGGACCGGGGCCAACGTCCTGACTTTC.

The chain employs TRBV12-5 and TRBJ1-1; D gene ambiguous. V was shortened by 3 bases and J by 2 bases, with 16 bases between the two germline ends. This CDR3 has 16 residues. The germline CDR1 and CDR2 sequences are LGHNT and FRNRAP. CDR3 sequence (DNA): TGTGCTAGTGGTTTCCCGGGTGGGCAGGCTAACACTGAAGCTTTCTTT. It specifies CASGFPGGQANTEAFF.

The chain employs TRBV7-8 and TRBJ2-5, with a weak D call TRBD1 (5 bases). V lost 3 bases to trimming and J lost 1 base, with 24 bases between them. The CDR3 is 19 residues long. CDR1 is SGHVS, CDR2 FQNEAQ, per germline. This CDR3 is CASSFPEGVVETFQETQYF. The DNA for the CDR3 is TGTGCCAGCAGCTTTCCAGAAGGGGTGGTCGAGACGTTCCAAGAGACCCAGTACTTC. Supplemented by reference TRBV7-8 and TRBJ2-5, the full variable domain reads GAGVSQSPRYKVAKRGQDVALRCDPISGHVSLFWYQQALGQGPEFLTYFQNEAQLDKSGLPSDRFFAERPEGSVSTLKIQRTQQEDSAVYLCASSFPEGVVETFQETQYFGPGTRLLVL.

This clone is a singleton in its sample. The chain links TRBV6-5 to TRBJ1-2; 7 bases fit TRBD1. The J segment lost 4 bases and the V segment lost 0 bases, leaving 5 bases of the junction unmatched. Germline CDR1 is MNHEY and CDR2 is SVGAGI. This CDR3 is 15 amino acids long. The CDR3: CASSYSTGSVYGYTF. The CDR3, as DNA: TGTGCCAGCAGTTACTCGACAGGGTCGGTCTATGGCTACACCTTC.

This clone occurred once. CDR3 sequence (DNA): TGTGCCAGCAGCTTAGAGAGTATGGGGACCCCGGGAGAGCAGTACTTC. Residues: CASSLESMGTPGEQYF. The V call is TRBV7-9, the J call TRBJ2-7; TRBD1 or TRBD2 may be the D gene (5 bases each). V was clipped by 1 base and J by 7 bases, with 20 bases between them. The CDR3 is 16 residues long. Germline V gives CDR1 SEHNR, CDR2 FQNEAQ (reference sequence).

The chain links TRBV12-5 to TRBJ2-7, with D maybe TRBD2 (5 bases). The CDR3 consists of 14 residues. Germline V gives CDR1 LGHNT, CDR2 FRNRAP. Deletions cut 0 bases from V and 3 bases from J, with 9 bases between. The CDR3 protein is CASGLVARGYEQYF. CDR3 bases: TGTGCTAGTGGTTTGGTTGCCCGGGGCTACGAGCAGTACTTC.

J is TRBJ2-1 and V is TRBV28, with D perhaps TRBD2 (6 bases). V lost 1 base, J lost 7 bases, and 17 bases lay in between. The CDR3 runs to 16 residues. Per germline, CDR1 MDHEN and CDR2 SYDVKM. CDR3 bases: TGTGCCAGCAGTTTATTGGCGGGATCTACACTGAATGAGCAGTTCTTC. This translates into CASSLLAGSTLNEQFF.

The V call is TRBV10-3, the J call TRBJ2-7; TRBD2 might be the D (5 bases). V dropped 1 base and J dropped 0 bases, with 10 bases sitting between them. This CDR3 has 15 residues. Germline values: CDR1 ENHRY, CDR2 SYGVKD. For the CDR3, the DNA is TGTGCCATCAGTGAGTTTGACTACAGCTCCTACGAGCAGTACTTC. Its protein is CAISEFDYSSYEQYF.

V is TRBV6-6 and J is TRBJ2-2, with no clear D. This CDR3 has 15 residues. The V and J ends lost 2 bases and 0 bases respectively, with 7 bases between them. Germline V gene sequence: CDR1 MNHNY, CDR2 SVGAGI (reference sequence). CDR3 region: CASSYPATNTGELFF. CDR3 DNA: TGTGCCAGCAGTTACCCAGCCACGAACACCGGGGAGCTGTTTTTT.

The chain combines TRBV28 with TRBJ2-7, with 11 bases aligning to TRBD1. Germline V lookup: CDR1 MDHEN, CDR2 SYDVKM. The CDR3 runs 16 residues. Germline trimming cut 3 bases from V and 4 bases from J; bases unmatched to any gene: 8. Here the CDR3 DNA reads TGTGCCAGCAGTTTCCTCCCCGGACAGGGGGCATACGAGCAGTACTTC. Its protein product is CASSFLPGQGAYEQYF.

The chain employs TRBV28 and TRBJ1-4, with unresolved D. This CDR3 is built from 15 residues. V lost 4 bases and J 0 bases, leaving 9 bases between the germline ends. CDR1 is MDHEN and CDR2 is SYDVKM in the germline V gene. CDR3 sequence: CASSSNSATNEKLFF. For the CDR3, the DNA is TGTGCCAGCAGTTCTAACAGCGCAACTAATGAAAAACTGTTTTTT.